These 25 T cell receptor beta chains originate from one sample sequenced in a study of T cell changes during pregnancy in multiple sclerosis. Assay used: immunoSEQ multiplex PCR; TCRdb lists only in-frame clones, some missing. In the table there are about 68,000 clones, less than 95% of which are singletons. The input for sequencing was peripheral blood, taken in the second trimester of pregnancy. The receptors stem from a female donor with multiple sclerosis, enrolled in a pregnancy study.

The genes are TRBV16 and TRBJ1-3; D perhaps matches TRBD1 (5 bases). This CDR3 is built from 12 residues. The germline gives CDR1 KGHSY, CDR2 FQNENV. Trimming removed 1 base at V and 12 bases at J, with 10 bases between. The CDR3 loop is CASSQYRSFIYF. The CDR3 nucleotides are TGTGCCAGCAGCCAATACAGGAGCTTCATATATTTT.

The CDR3, as DNA: TGTGCCACGGGACAGGGAGACCACGAGCAGTACTTC. This sequence encodes CATGQGDHEQYF. This rearrangement joins TRBV5-3 to TRBJ2-7, with TRBD1 matching 9 bases. TRBV5-3 is reported as an ORF; its role is uncertain. Germline trimming cut 9 bases from V and 5 bases from J; bases unmatched to any gene: 6. This CDR3 is built from 12 residues.

The V gene is TRBV2, the J gene TRBJ2-5; the D gene is possibly TRBD2 (5 bases). Germline V gives CDR1 SNHLY, CDR2 FYNNEI. The CDR3 sequence is 15 residues long. The V and J ends lost 2 bases and 1 base respectively, with 11 bases between them. The DNA for the CDR3 is TGTGCCAGCAGTGAACAAGGGCTAGCCCAAGAGACCCAGTACTTC. It encodes CASSEQGLAQETQYF.

This sequence joins TRBV7-3 and TRBJ2-1, with TRBD1 matching over 11 bases. Germline V gene lookup returns CDR1 SGHTA and CDR2 FQGTGA. The CDR3 has 19 amino acids. The trim removed 5 bases at V and 3 bases at J, leaving 15 bases unmatched. CDR3 amino acids: CASSKGQRRTGGVYNEQFF. CDR3 in DNA: TGTGCCAGCAGCAAAGGCCAAAGGAGGACAGGGGGCGTCTACAATGAGCAGTTCTTC.

V gene TRBV2 combines with J gene TRBJ1-1, with a tentative D call TRBD1 (5 bases). The germline V gene encodes CDR1 SNHLY and CDR2 FYNNEI. This CDR3 is built from 12 residues. The ends were cut back, 4 bases at V and 5 bases at J, with 8 bases in the middle. CDR3 residues: CASSARGTEAFF. The CDR3 DNA is TGTGCCAGCAGTGCAAGGGGTACTGAAGCTTTCTTT.

The J gene is TRBJ1-1, the V gene TRBV9; D is perhaps TRBD1 (6 bases). Germline lookup yields CDR1 SGDLS and CDR2 YYNGEE. Trimming pared 1 base from V and 8 bases from J, leaving 12 bases between. This CDR3 spans 13 amino acids. The CDR3: CASSVTLGAEAFF. The CDR3 DNA follows: TGTGCCAGCAGCGTAACCCTGGGGGCAGAAGCTTTCTTT.

In the case of this clone: This sample also contains other DNA sequences that code for the same CDR3. This rearrangement joins TRBV6-5 to TRBJ2-7, with 11 bases matching TRBD2. The CDR3 is 15 residues long. Germline V gene sequence: CDR1 MNHEY, CDR2 SVGAGI. Trimming cost V 4 bases and J 1 base; bases outside gene matches: 3. The CDR3 sequence is CASSLAGGLSYEQYF. The DNA for the CDR3 is TGTGCCAGCAGTTTAGCGGGGGGGTTGTCCTACGAGCAGTACTTC.

The chain uses TRBV2 and TRBJ2-3; D is unclear. CDR1 and CDR2 (germline): SNHLY, FYNNEI. The CDR3 runs to 13 residues. Trimming pared 2 bases from V and 2 bases from J, leaving 5 bases between. The CDR3 sequence is CASSEWATDTQYF. The CDR3 coding sequence is TGTGCCAGCAGTGAATGGGCCACAGATACGCAGTATTTT.

The chain employs TRBV6-1 and TRBJ2-1, with D perhaps matching TRBD1 (6 bases). Trimming stripped 6 bases from V and 9 bases from J, with 12 bases between. Germline V gene lookup returns CDR1 MNHNS and CDR2 SASEGT. The CDR3 has 12 amino acids. This CDR3 is CASRAQDSEQFF. The CDR3 region has the DNA TGTGCCAGCAGAGCACAGGACAGTGAGCAGTTCTTC.

CDR3: CATSGTGYAEMNTEAFF. The CDR3 coding sequence is TGTGCCACCTCCGGGACAGGGTACGCGGAAATGAACACTGAAGCTTTCTTT. This chain joins TRBV19 and TRBJ1-1; TRBD1 matches 9 bases. This CDR3 spans 17 amino acids. V gave up 10 bases and J gave up 0 bases; unmatched junction bases: 15. Germline V gene lookup returns CDR1 LNHDA and CDR2 SQIVND (reference sequence).

The DNA for the CDR3 is TGTGCCACCAGCAGAGATGTGATGGCAGGGTTAAATTCACCCCTCCACTTT. Translated: CATSRDVMAGLNSPLHF. This chain links TRBV15 with TRBJ1-6; the D gene is possibly TRBD1 (5 bases). Germline V lookup: CDR1 LNHNV, CDR2 YYDKDF (reference sequence). This CDR3 region has 17 residues. V was clipped by 0 bases and J by 7 bases, with 16 bases between them.

The chain is built from TRBV4-2 and TRBJ1-2, with TRBD1 identical over 8 bases. V gave up 4 bases and J gave up 7 bases; unmatched junction bases: 23. The CDR3 covers 19 residues. The germline V gene has CDR1 LGHNA and CDR2 YNFKEQ. CDR3 bases: TGTGCCAGCAGCCCAATCCTCGGACAGGGCCCATCTAGAAACACTGGCTACACCTTC. Translated: CASSPILGQGPSRNTGYTF.

This sequence joins TRBV6-1 and TRBJ1-2, with 7 bases fitting TRBD1. The CDR3 consists of 14 residues. Trimming at V came to 3 bases and at J to 5 bases, leaving 6 bases not matched to a gene. The germline gives CDR1 MNHNS, CDR2 SASEGT. This CDR3 is CASSERGGFYGYTF. Written as DNA, the CDR3 is TGTGCCAGCAGTGAGAGAGGGGGCTTTTATGGCTACACCTTC.

The rearrangement uses TRBV10-3 and TRBJ1-2; TRBD1 might be the D (5 bases). The ends were cut back, 2 bases at V and 2 bases at J, with 15 bases in the middle. CDR3 length: 16 amino acids. From germline, CDR1 is ENHRY and CDR2 SYGVKD. CDR3 DNA: TGTGCCATCAGTGAGGCTTATGGGCAGGGAAACTATGGCTACACCTTC. Protein sequence: CAISEAYGQGNYGYTF.

The rearrangement uses TRBV7-9 and TRBJ2-7; 10 nucleotides match TRBD2. CDR3 length: 15 amino acids. Germline V gives CDR1 SEHNR, CDR2 FQNEAQ (reference sequence). Germline trimming cut 5 bases from V and 2 bases from J; bases unmatched to any gene: 6. In DNA, the CDR3 is TGTGCCAGCAGCCCCCGGACTAGCGGAACCTACGAGCAGTACTTC. Protein product: CASSPRTSGTYEQYF.

J is TRBJ2-3 and V is TRBV5-4, with 10 bases that match TRBD2. Germline values: CDR1 SGHNT, CDR2 YYREEE (reference sequence). The CDR3 sequence is 16 residues long. With V trimmed by 4 bases and J by 1 base, 6 bases remained unmatched. The CDR3 DNA reads TGTGCCAGCAGCCTTCGCCTAGCGGGGGGCACAGATACGCAGTATTTT. This gives the protein CASSLRLAGGTDTQYF.

Note on this clone: This sample also contains other DNA sequences that code for the same CDR3. The chain employs TRBV6-1 and TRBJ1-1, with a tentative D call TRBD1 (5 bases). Deletions cut 3 bases from V and 4 bases from J, with 9 bases between. The CDR3 contains 13 residues. Germline V gene lookup returns CDR1 MNHNS and CDR2 SASEGT. The CDR3 coding sequence is TGTGCCAGCAGTGAGCAGGGCTTCACTGAAGCTTTCTTT. It yields the protein CASSEQGFTEAFF.

The chain carries TRBV18 and TRBJ2-5, with D uncertain. V gave up 2 bases and J gave up 2 bases, with 9 bases separating them. This CDR3 comprises 14 residues. Germline CDR1 is KGHSH and CDR2 is LQKENI. CDR3 residues: CASSPGEHQETQYF. The CDR3, as DNA: TGTGCCAGCTCACCAGGAGAACATCAAGAGACCCAGTACTTC.

This chain joins TRBV27 and TRBJ2-7; the D gene is possibly TRBD2 (5 bases). Germline loops: CDR1 MNHEY, CDR2 SMNVEV (reference sequence). The V end was cut by 6 bases, the J end by 0 bases, with 15 bases between. The CDR3 length is 15 residues. As DNA, the CDR3 is TGTGCCAGCAGCAAACCGGGATTGAGCTCCTACGAGCAGTACTTC. Its protein is CASSKPGLSSYEQYF.

The rearrangement links TRBV5-4 to TRBJ1-2, with D uncertain. Looked up from germline, CDR1 is SGHNT and CDR2 is YYREEE (reference sequence). V gave up 2 bases and J gave up 4 bases, with 9 bases separating them. The CDR3 contains 13 residues. CDR3 residues: CASSLNSGYGYTF. CDR3 DNA: TGTGCCAGCAGCTTAAACTCAGGCTATGGCTACACCTTC.

For the CDR3, the DNA is TGTGCCAGCAGCAACGGACTAGCGGGGGTTTCGGAGACCCAGTACTTC. It codes for CASSNGLAGVSETQYF. This sequence joins TRBV5-4 and TRBJ2-5, with TRBD2 identical over 13 bases. V lost 4 bases, J lost 5 bases, and 8 bases stayed unmatched. The CDR3 is 16 residues long. Per the germline V gene, CDR1 is SGHNT and CDR2 is YYREEE (reference sequence). The complete variable domain, with remaining parts taken from reference TRBV5-4 and TRBJ2-5, reads ETGVTQSPTHLIKTRGQQVTLRCSSQSGHNTVSWYQQALGQGPQFIFQYYREEENGRGNFPPRFSGLQFPNYSSELNVNALELDDSALYLCASSNGLAGVSETQYFGPGTRLLVL.

This chain links TRBV4-2 with TRBJ2-3; the D gene is possibly TRBD2 (7 bases). The V end was cut by 5 bases, the J end by 4 bases, with 13 bases between. Germline assignment: CDR1 LGHNA and CDR2 YNFKEQ. CDR3 length: 14 amino acids. The CDR3 is CASSFGRGPDTQYF. As DNA, the CDR3 is TGTGCCAGCAGCTTCGGGCGGGGGCCAGATACGCAGTATTTT.

The genes are TRBV30 and TRBJ2-2; D unclear. The V gene's germline CDR1 is GTSNPN and CDR2 SVGIG (reference sequence). The germline V and J ends were trimmed by 2 bases and 5 bases, with 15 bases remaining between them. The CDR3 spans 15 residues. CDR3 region: CAWSTISALTGELFF. In nucleotides, the CDR3 is TGTGCCTGGAGTACTATTTCCGCGTTAACCGGGGAGCTGTTTTTT.

The sample holds one count of this clone. This sequence joins TRBV9 and TRBJ2-3, with 7 bases that match TRBD1. CDR3 size: 17 residues. Germline V gene lookup returns CDR1 SGDLS and CDR2 YYNGEE. Trimming took 0 bases from V and 4 from J; bases not matched to a gene: 11. The CDR3 is CASSVALSSDRADTQYF. Here the CDR3 DNA reads TGTGCCAGCAGCGTAGCACTCTCGAGTGACAGGGCAGATACGCAGTATTTT.

The genes are TRBV15 and TRBJ2-3; TRBD1 is a possible D gene (5 bases). Between the trimmed V and J ends, which lost 0 bases and 1 base, there was a span of 8 bases. The CDR3 has 15 amino acids. CDR1 is LNHNV and CDR2 is YYDKDF in the germline V gene (reference sequence). CDR3 nucleotides: TGTGCCACCAGCAGAGACGACAGCCGCACAGATACGCAGTATTTT. Its protein product is CATSRDDSRTDTQYF.